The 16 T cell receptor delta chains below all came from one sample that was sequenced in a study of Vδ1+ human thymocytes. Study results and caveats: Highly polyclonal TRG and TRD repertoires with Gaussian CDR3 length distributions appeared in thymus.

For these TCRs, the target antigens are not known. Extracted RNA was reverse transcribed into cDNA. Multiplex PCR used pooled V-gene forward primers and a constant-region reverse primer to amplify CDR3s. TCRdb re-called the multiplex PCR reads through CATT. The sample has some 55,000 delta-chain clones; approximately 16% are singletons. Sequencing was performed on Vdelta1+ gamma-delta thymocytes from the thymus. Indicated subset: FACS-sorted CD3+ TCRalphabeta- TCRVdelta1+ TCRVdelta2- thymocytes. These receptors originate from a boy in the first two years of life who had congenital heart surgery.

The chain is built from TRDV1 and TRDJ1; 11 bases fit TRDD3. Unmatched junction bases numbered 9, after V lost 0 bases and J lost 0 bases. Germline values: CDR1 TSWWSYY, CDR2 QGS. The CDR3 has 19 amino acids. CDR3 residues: CALGELPRWGIRYTDKLIF. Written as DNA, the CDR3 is TGTGCTCTTGGGGAACTCCCCCGATGGGGGATACGGTACACCGATAAACTCATCTTT.

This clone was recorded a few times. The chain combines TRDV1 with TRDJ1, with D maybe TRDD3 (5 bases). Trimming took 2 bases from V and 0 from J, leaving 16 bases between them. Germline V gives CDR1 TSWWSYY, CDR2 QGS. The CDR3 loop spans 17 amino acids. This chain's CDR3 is CALGENCWDRNTDKLIF. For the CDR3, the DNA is TGTGCTCTTGGGGAAAATTGCTGGGACCGGAACACCGATAAACTCATCTTT.

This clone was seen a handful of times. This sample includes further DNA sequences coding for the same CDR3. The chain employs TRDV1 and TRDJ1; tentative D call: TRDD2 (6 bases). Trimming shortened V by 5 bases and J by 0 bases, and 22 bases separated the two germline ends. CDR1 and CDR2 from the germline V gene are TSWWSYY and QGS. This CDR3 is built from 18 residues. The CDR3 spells CALGPTFPLYWYTDKLIF. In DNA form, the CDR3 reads TGTGCTCTTGGGCCGACCTTCCCCCTTTACTGGTACACCGATAAACTCATCTTT.

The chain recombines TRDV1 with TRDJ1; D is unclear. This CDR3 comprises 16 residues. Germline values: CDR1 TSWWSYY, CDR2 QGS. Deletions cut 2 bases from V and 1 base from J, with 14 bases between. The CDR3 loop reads CALGELYTRTTDKLIF. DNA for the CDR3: TGTGCTCTTGGGGAATTATACACGCGTACCACCGATAAACTCATCTTT.

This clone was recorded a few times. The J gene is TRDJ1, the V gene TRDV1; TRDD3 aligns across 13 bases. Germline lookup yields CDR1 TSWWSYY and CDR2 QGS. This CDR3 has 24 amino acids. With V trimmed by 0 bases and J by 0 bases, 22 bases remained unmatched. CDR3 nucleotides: TGTGCTCTTGGGGAACTTCTGTTGCCCCAACTGGGGGATACGAATCCTCCTAACACCGATAAACTCATCTTT. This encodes CALGELLLPQLGDTNPPNTDKLIF.

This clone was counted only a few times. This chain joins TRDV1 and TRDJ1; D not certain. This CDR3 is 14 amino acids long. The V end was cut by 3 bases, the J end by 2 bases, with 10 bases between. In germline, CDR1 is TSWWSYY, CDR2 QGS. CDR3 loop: CALGDCVKTDKLIF. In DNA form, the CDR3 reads TGTGCTCTTGGGGATTGTGTAAAAACCGATAAACTCATCTTT.

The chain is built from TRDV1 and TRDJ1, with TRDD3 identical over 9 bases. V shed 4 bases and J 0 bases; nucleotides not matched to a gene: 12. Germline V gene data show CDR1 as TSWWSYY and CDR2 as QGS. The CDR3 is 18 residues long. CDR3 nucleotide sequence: TGTGCTCTTGGGGCCGCTTCCACTGGGGGACCGTACACCGATAAACTCATCTTT. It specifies CALGAASTGGPYTDKLIF.

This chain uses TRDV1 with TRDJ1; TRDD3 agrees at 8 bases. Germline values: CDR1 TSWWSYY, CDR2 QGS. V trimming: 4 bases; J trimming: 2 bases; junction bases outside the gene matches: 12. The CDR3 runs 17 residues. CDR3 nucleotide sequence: TGTGCTCTTGGGGTCCCTTGGGGGATCGCGTGTACCGATAAACTCATCTTT. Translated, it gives CALGVPWGIACTDKLIF.

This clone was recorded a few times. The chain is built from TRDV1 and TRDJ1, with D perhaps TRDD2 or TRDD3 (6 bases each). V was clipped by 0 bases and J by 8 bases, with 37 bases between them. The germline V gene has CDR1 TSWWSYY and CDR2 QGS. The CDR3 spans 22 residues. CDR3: CALGELGTPTGFLRWTGLKLIF. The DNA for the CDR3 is TGTGCTCTTGGGGAACTAGGAACCCCGACGGGTTTCCTAAGGTGGACTGGGCTCAAACTCATCTTT.

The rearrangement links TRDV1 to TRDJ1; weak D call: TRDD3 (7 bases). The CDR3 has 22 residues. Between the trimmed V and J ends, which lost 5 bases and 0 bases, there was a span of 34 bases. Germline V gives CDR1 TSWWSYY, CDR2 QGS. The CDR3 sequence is CALGFPSRGRLGVLPYTDKLIF. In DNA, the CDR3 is TGTGCTCTTGGGTTCCCTTCCCGGGGGCGGCTGGGGGTTCTCCCTTACACCGATAAACTCATCTTT.

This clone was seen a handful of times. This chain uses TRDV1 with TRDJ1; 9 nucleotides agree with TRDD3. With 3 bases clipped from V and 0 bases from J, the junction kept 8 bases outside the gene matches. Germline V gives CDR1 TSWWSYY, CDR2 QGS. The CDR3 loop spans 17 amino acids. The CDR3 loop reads CALGDSTGGRYTDKLIF. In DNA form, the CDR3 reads TGTGCTCTTGGGGACAGTACTGGGGGACGGTACACCGATAAACTCATCTTT.

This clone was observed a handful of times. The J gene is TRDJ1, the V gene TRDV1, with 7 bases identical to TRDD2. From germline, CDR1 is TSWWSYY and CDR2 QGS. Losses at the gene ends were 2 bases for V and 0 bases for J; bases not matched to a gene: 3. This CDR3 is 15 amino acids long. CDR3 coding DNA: TGTGCTCTTGGGGAATTCCTACTAAACACCGATAAACTCATCTTT. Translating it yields CALGEFLLNTDKLIF.

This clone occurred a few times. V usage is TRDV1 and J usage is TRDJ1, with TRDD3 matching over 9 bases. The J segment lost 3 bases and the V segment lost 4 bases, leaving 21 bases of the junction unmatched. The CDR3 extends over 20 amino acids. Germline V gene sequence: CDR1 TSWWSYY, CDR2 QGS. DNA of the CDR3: TGTGCTCTTGGGGTTCTACTCCATCTGCCGTCTCGGGGATACGCCGATAAACTCATCTTT. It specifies CALGVLLHLPSRGYADKLIF.

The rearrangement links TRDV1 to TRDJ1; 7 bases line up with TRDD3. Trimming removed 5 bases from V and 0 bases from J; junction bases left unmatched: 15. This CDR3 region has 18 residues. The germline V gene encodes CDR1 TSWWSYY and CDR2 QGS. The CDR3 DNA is TGTGCTCTTGGGTCAACCTATTTTGGGGGACTCAACACCGATAAACTCATCTTT. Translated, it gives CALGSTYFGGLNTDKLIF.

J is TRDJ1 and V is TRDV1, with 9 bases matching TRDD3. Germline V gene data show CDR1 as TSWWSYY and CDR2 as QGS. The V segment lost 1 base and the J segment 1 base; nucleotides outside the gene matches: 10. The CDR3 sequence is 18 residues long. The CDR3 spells CALGERLGDDVTTDKLIF. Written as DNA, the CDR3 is TGTGCTCTTGGGGAACGGCTGGGGGATGACGTGACCACCGATAAACTCATCTTT.

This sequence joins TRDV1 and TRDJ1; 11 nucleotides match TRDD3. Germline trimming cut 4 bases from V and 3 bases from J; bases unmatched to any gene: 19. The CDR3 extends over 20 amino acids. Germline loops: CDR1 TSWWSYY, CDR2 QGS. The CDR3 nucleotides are TGTGCTCTTGGGGCCCGTCTTCCCTTTACTGGGGGATATTGGGCCGATAAACTCATCTTT. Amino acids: CALGARLPFTGGYWADKLIF.